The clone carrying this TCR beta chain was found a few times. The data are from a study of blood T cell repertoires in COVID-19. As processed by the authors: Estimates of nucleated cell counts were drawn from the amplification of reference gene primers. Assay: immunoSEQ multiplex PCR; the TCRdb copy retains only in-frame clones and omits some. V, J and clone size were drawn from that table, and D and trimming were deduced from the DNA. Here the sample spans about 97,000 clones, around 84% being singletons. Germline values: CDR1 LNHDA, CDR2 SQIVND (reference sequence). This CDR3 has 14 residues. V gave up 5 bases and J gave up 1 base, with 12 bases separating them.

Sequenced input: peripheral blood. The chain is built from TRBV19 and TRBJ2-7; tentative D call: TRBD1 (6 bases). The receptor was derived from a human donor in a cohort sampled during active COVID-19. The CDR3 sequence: CASSADRISYEQYF. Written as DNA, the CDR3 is TGTGCCAGTAGTGCCGACAGGATTTCCTACGAGCAGTACTTC.